This T cell receptor (beta chain) was sequenced in a study of T cells in localized non-small cell lung cancer (TCRdb year 2020). As for the study more broadly: Comparing tumors with uninvolved tumor-adjacent lungs, the study looked at the T cell repertoires of roughly 250 patients with early-stage NSCLC. All 240 or so NSCLC patients in the cohort were treatment-naive and had localized lung tumors that were resected. A mean age of roughly 66 years was recorded for the NSCLC patients, of whom some 130 were male and 85 to 110 were female.

The immunoSEQ Assay was used to sequence TCR beta CDR3 regions from DNA. The original pipeline was this. To compute T cell density, TCR beta template counts were normalized to usable DNA, which was estimated by amplifying housekeeping genes. The preseqR package was used to estimate richness by extrapolating to 400,000 templates for PBMC samples and to 120,000 templates for tissue samples. Clonality was defined as one minus Pielou's evenness. Tissue-enriched TCRs were identified through differential abundance testing performed on productive amino-acid clonotypes, with a minimum total count of 5 and an alpha of 0.1. Repertoire overlap between compartments was quantified with the Jaccard Index and Morisita Overlap Index. GLIPH grouped TCR beta CDR3s together with public tetramer-defined viral CDR3s, and a viral motif had to include at least three viral sequences and also show V-gene enrichment. Here the immuneACCESS table is served through TCRdb, limited to in-frame sequences with V and J called. Missing clones are a known gap in these copies; in checked studies unresolved V genes cover under half, and the rest lacks a known reason. The V and J calls and clone size are taken from that table; D and trimming were inferred from the DNA. The table for this sample lists tens of thousands of clones; roughly 86% of them were counted only once. Jointly, the top ten make up about 6.4% of the sample.

About this clone itself: No cognate antigen has been identified for it. Base quality data are lacking; no much larger clone is found one base away.

Broad study findings and their caveats: Because the study design was exploratory, TCR variables were selected using unadjusted p-values without false-discovery rate correction. Longer overall survival was associated with higher blood T cell density, whereas shorter survival was associated with higher adjacent-lung clonality. Because multi-region tumor sequencing was not performed, intratumor heterogeneity could not be ruled out. A median of roughly 60 of the top 100 tumor clones were detected in paired uninvolved adjacent lung, and around 30 of these tumor clones were also found among the top 100 clones of the paired uninvolved adjacent lung. Uninvolved tumor-adjacent lung showed the highest T cell clonality, higher than tumor, which suggests more focused antigenic responses in the uninvolved tumor-adjacent lung.

At diagnosis, peripheral blood, uninvolved tumor-adjacent lung and tumor were collected and stored as a combination of fresh-frozen and FFPE material. For TCR repertoire profiling, the blood samples were analyzed as peripheral blood mononuclear cells. As encoded in the germline V gene, CDR1 is MDHEN while CDR2 is SYDVKM. Taken from cysteine to phenylalanine, the CDR3 has 15 residues. Of the read, only the CDR3 DNA is kept; its 45 bases are in frame from base 1. V has 5 bases trimmed and J has 5 bases trimmed; junction bases matching no gene number 8. This receptor chain uses TRBV28 and TRBJ2-5; the junction holds 10 bases that match TRBD1. Sequenced material: peripheral blood, taken before any cancer treatment. The receptor comes from a man aged 40 to 70 with stage I lung adenocarcinoma. The sequenced DNA is TGTGCCAGCAGTGGGTGGGGACAGGGGCAGGAGACCCAGTACTTC. Its translation is CASSGWGQGQETQYF.